These T cell receptor beta chains were read from a single sample in a study of shared clonotypes between healthy human individuals. Sequenced by immunoSEQ multiplex PCR; TCRdb stores in-frame clones only, minus some. The sample has some 2.4 million clones, 93% seen once. The sample consisted of naive CD4+ T cells from PBMCs. The receptors shown here come from a man aged 18 to 30 in good health. Some clones in this sample may be carry-over from other donors' samples. The CDR3 runs from the conserved cysteine through the conserved F or W. Fields, in order: V gene, J gene, clone size, D gene, CDR3 protein, CDR3 DNA. The D gene is left open where the match is weak. Size values are once, few and many counts, or a class for expanded clones, and some rows have none.

>TRBV19|TRBJ1-2|-|TRBD1
CASPEDRGLYYGYTF
TGTGCCAGTCCCGAAGACAGGGGGCTCTACTATGGCTACACCTTC
>TRBV4-2|TRBJ2-7|-|TRBD2
CASSQDGVAGPYEQYF
TGTGCCAGCAGCCAAGATGGAGTAGCGGGGCCCTACGAGCAGTACTTC
>TRBV6-1|TRBJ2-4|once|-
CASNYLTVTKNIQYF
TGTGCCAGCAACTACCTGACAGTCACCAAAAACATTCAGTACTTC
>TRBV19|TRBJ2-3|-|-
CASSMGLGSDTQYF
TGTGCCAGTAGTATGGGGCTAGGCTCAGATACGCAGTATTTT
>TRBV2|TRBJ2-5|-|-
CASTGEGETQYF
TGTGCCAGCACTGGAGAGGGGGAGACCCAGTACTTC
>TRBV7-8|TRBJ2-1|-|TRBD2
CASSLVTGTSNSYNEQFF
TGTGCCAGCAGCTTAGTCACCGGGACTAGCAATTCCTACAATGAGCAGTTCTTC
>TRBV18|TRBJ2-2|-|TRBD1
CASSPSGTGPTGELFF
TGTGCCAGCTCACCATCCGGGACAGGGCCCACCGGGGAGCTGTTTTTT
>TRBV5-1|TRBJ2-3|-|TRBD1
CASSAHRDRSTDTQYF
TGCGCCAGCAGCGCCCACCGGGACAGGAGCACAGATACGCAGTATTTT
>TRBV18|TRBJ1-1|-|-
CASSPVAGDTEAFF
TGTGCCAGCTCACCTGTCGCAGGGGACACTGAAGCTTTCTTT
>TRBV29-1|TRBJ2-1|-|TRBD2
CSVPPGTSLALSYNEQFF
TGCAGCGTCCCCCCGGGGACTAGCTTAGCCTTGTCCTACAATGAGCAGTTCTTC
>TRBV29-1|TRBJ1-1|few|-
CSVDRGGTEAFF
TGCAGCGTTGATCGAGGGGGAACTGAAGCTTTCTTT
>TRBV2|TRBJ2-7|-|-
CASSRGNPPYEQYF
TGTGCCAGCAGTCGCGGGAACCCCCCCTACGAGCAGTACTTC
>TRBV5-1|TRBJ1-2|-|TRBD1
CASSYLQGAQGYTF
TGCGCCAGCAGCTATTTGCAGGGGGCACAGGGCTACACCTTC
>TRBV9|TRBJ2-3|-|-
CASSVYRVTDTQYF
TGTGCCAGCAGCGTCTACAGGGTGACAGATACGCAGTATTTT
>TRBV6-1|TRBJ1-2|-|TRBD1
CASSERRGQGNYGYTF
TGTGCCAGCAGTGAACGGCGGGGACAGGGAAACTATGGCTACACCTTC
>TRBV6-5|TRBJ2-1|-|-
CASTPRGSSYNEQFF
TGTGCCAGCACCCCCCGGGGGAGCTCCTACAATGAGCAGTTCTTC
>TRBV27|TRBJ2-7|-|-
CASSPNTEGPEQYF
TGTGCCAGCAGTCCGAACACGGAGGGGCCCGAGCAGTACTTC
>TRBV7-2|TRBJ2-3|-|TRBD1
CASSFGTGPDTQYF
TGTGCCAGCAGCTTCGGGACAGGGCCAGATACGCAGTATTTT
>TRBV7-8|TRBJ1-4|-|-
CASSYRQGGSEKLFF
TGTGCCAGCAGCTATCGTCAGGGAGGCAGCGAAAAACTGTTTTTT
>TRBV9|TRBJ2-7|once|TRBD2
CASSRGTSGSYEQYF
TGTGCCAGCAGCAGGGGGACTAGCGGGAGTTATGAGCAGTACTTC
>TRBV11-2|TRBJ2-5|-|-
CASSPRTLLMGETQYF
TGTGCCAGCAGCCCGCGGACACTCCTAATGGGAGAGACCCAGTACTTC
>TRBV5-1|TRBJ2-5|-|-
CASKTGRETQYF
TGCGCCAGCAAAACAGGGCGAGAGACCCAGTACTTC
>TRBV19|TRBJ1-2|-|-
CASSIGTGGYTF
TGTGCCAGTAGTATAGGAACAGGAGGCTACACCTTC
>TRBV7-3|TRBJ2-2|-|-
CASSQKGLQTGELFF
TGTGCCAGCAGCCAAAAGGGACTTCAGACCGGGGAGCTGTTTTTT
>TRBV19|TRBJ2-1|once|TRBD2
CASSRRAGGYNEQFF
TGTGCCAGTAGTAGGAGGGCGGGAGGATACAATGAGCAGTTCTTC
>TRBV15|TRBJ2-7|-|TRBD1
CATSRDRGDEQYF
TGTGCCACCAGCAGGGACAGGGGGGACGAGCAGTACTTC
>TRBV21-1|TRBJ2-7|-|-
CASSKGPKQTYEQYF
TGTGCCAGCAGCAAAGGACCGAAACAAACCTACGAGCAGTACTTC
>TRBV15|TRBJ2-7|-|TRBD1
CATSRLAAGTGVGEQYF
TGTGCCACCAGCAGACTTGCGGCCGGGACAGGGGTGGGCGAGCAGTACTTC
>TRBV7-2|TRBJ2-7|-|TRBD2
CASSLTSSGSYEQYF
TGTGCCAGCAGCTTGACCTCTAGCGGCTCCTACGAGCAGTACTTC
>TRBV16|TRBJ2-7|-|TRBD1
CASSLGQTVTYEQYF
TGTGCCAGCAGCCTGGGACAGACGGTTACCTACGAGCAGTACTTC
>TRBV2|TRBJ2-7|once|-
CASSPSSAGTPLF
TGTGCCAGCAGTCCAAGCTCCGCCGGGACACCCCTCTTC
>TRBV4-1|TRBJ1-5|-|TRBD1
CASSQEQGASNQPQHF
TGCGCCAGCAGCCAAGAACAGGGGGCTAGCAATCAGCCCCAGCATTTT
>TRBV28|TRBJ1-4|-|-
CATLLSANEKLFF
TGTGCCACTCTATTGTCGGCTAATGAAAAACTGTTTTTT
>TRBV14|TRBJ2-1|-|-
CASSQTTFYNEQFF
TGTGCCAGCAGCCAGACAACTTTTTACAATGAGCAGTTCTTC
>TRBV12-5|TRBJ1-5|-|-
CASGLDSIYSNQPQHF
TGTGCTAGTGGTTTGGACTCCATTTATAGCAATCAGCCCCAGCATTTT
>TRBV11-2|TRBJ2-7|-|-
CASSFGLAYEQYF
TGTGCCAGCAGCTTCGGGCTTGCCTACGAGCAGTACTTC
>TRBV2|TRBJ2-1|once|-
CASSDRLQIYNEQFF
TGTGCCAGCAGTGACAGGCTGCAGATCTACAATGAGCAGTTCTTC
>TRBV5-8|TRBJ1-3|-|TRBD1
CASSLVGWWEGTGGGNTIYF
TGTGCCAGCAGCTTGGTTGGTTGGTGGGAAGGGACAGGGGGTGGAAACACCATATATTTT
>TRBV10-3|TRBJ1-1|few|-
CAIGLQPNTEAFF
TGTGCCATCGGGTTGCAGCCGAACACTGAAGCTTTCTTT
>TRBV7-9|TRBJ2-2|-|-
CASSSNRDSITGELFF
TGTGCCAGCAGCTCCAATAGGGACTCGATCACCGGGGAGCTGTTTTTT
>TRBV5-1|TRBJ2-5|-|-
CASSLLEVPGGETQYF
TGCGCCAGCAGCTTGCTTGAGGTCCCTGGGGGAGAGACCCAGTACTTC
>TRBV11-2|TRBJ2-4|-|TRBD2
CASSWRTSGRAYIQYF
TGTGCCAGCAGCTGGCGGACTAGCGGGAGGGCATACATTCAGTACTTC
>TRBV18|TRBJ2-7|-|-
CASSPRTIYEQYF
TGTGCCAGCTCACCACGGACTATTTACGAGCAGTACTTC
>TRBV2|TRBJ1-4|-|-
CASREAGGPTNEKLFF
TGTGCCAGCAGAGAGGCCGGGGGGCCGACTAATGAAAAACTGTTTTTT
>TRBV5-1|TRBJ2-7|-|-
CASSLAGAGGGWQYF
TGCGCCAGCAGCTTGGCCGGGGCGGGCGGAGGGTGGCAGTACTTC
>TRBV19|TRBJ1-1|once|-
CASSDDLPWEAFF
TGTGCCAGTAGTGATGACCTCCCTTGGGAAGCTTTCTTT
>TRBV29-1|TRBJ1-2|-|-
CSAGWGRGGYTF
TGCAGCGCCGGTTGGGGTCGTGGGGGCTACACCTTC
>TRBV10-3|TRBJ2-3|once|TRBD2
CATSGGSKPDTQYF
TGTGCCACTAGCGGGGGGAGTAAGCCAGATACGCAGTATTTT
>TRBV7-3|TRBJ1-1|-|-
CASSPDGVSTEAFF
TGTGCCAGCAGCCCGGACGGGGTGAGCACTGAAGCTTTCTTT
>TRBV2|TRBJ1-1|once|-
CASAPGRNTEAFF
TGTGCCTCGGCTCCAGGCAGGAACACTGAAGCTTTCTTT
>TRBV27|TRBJ1-5|-|-
CASSLYGASNQPQHF
TGTGCCAGCAGTTTATATGGGGCCAGCAATCAGCCCCAGCATTTT
>TRBV27|TRBJ1-1|-|-
CASRTITTRAFF
TGTGCCAGCAGGACCATAACCACTAGGGCTTTCTTT
>TRBV4-2|TRBJ2-7|-|-
CASSPLGAASYEQYF
TGTGCCAGCAGCCCGTTGGGGGCGGCTTCCTACGAGCAGTACTTC
>TRBV5-4|TRBJ2-2|-|-
CASSLGQEPGELFF
TGTGCCAGCAGCTTGGGACAGGAACCCGGGGAGCTGTTTTTT